This T cell receptor (beta chain) was observed in a study of shared clonotypes between healthy human individuals. Study-wide results and caveats: Several donors shared around 5.2% of their naive CD4 clonotypes.

TCRdb's table, derived via immunoSEQ multiplex PCR, lists solely in-frame clones and lacks some. The sample carries over 850,000 clones, about four fifths recorded once. About this clone: Its target is not known.

Per germline, CDR1 SGHDT and CDR2 YYEEEE. Trimming cost V 3 bases and J 5 bases, with 13 bases left between them. CDR3 length: 14 residues. The sample consisted of memory CD4+ T cells from PBMCs. Specified subset: CD45RA-negative fraction. The chain joins TRBV5-6 to TRBJ2-3; D might be TRBD1 (7 bases). The sequence was obtained from a man aged 18-30 years in good health. Some clones in this sample may be carry-over from other donors' samples. CDR3 DNA sequence: TGTGCCAGCAGCTCACGACAGGGAGGAGATACGCAGTATTTT. Translating it yields CASSSRQGGDTQYF.